This record looks at one TCR beta chain sequence and its context. CDR3 length equals 14 residues. Germline CDR1 MNHEY, CDR2 SMNVEV (reference sequence). V lost 6 bases and J lost 6; bases outside the gene matches: 5. This record belongs to a study of cytomegalovirus exposure and HLA in healthy donors. PCR primers comprised 60 Vbeta and 13 Jbeta primers. The method was immunoSEQ multiplex PCR; TCRdb's version includes in-frame clones alone and lacks a portion of them. The sample table sets out about 130,000 clones. The sequence was obtained from a woman between 35 and 50 years old in good health and CMV-seropositive. This sequence joins TRBV27 and TRBJ1-6, with 7 positions matching TRBD1. The sequenced material came from PBMCs. In DNA form, the CDR3 reads TGTGCCAGCAGCCGGGGACAGATTAATTCACCCCTCCACTTT. It encodes CASSRGQINSPLHF.